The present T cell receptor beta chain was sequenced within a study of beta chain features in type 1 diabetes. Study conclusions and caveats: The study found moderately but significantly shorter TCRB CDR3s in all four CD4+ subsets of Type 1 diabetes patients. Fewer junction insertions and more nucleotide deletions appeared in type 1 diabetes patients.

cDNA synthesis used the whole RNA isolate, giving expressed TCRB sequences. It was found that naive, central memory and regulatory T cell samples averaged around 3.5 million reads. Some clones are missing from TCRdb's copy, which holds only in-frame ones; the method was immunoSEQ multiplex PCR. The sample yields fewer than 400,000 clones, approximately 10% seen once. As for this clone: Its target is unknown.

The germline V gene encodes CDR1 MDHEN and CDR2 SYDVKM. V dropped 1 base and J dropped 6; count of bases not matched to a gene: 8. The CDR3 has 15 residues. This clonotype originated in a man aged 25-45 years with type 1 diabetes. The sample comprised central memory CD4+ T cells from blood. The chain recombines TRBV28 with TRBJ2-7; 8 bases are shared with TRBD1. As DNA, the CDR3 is TGTGCCAGCAGTTTATCAGGGGGCGTGGATTTCGAGCAGTACTTC. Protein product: CASSLSGGVDFEQYF.